The clone carrying this T cell receptor beta chain was detected only once. The data were obtained in a study of blood T cell repertoires in COVID-19. Study details: Researchers got acute and convalescent COVID-19 samples from the United States, Italy and Spain.

Authors' analysis steps: Nucleated cell number was recorded as an estimate derived from reference gene primer amplification. This table comes from immunoSEQ multiplex PCR, and its TCRdb copy is limited to in-frame clones, with some not included. Clonal size and the V and J genes are those of that table, whereas D and trimming came from the DNA. The sample lists 300,000 to 400,000 clones, 75% to 90% seen once, with 6% to 7% in the top ten. The sequencing sample was made of peripheral blood. This TCR derives from a woman aged 45 to 65 with COVID-19, enrolled during active disease.

The CDR3 here is CASSLGGQGADEQFF. CDR3 DNA sequence: TGTGCCAGCAGCTTAGGGGGACAGGGGGCCGATGAGCAGTTCTTC. The chain has TRBV7-9 and TRBJ2-1, with 12 bases that match TRBD1. V lost 1 base, J lost 8 bases, and 3 bases stayed unmatched. The CDR3 has 15 residues. CDR1 SEHNR and CDR2 FQNEAQ come from the germline V gene (reference sequence).